The source of this T cell receptor (beta chain) is a study of beta chain features in type 1 diabetes. V dropped 5 bases and J dropped 4 bases, with 8 bases sitting between them. The CDR3 totals 13 residues. Germline V gene sequence: CDR1 MGHDK, CDR2 SYGVNS. TCRB transcripts that were expressed got sequenced, as all of the isolated RNA had been reverse transcribed. The average output of naive, central memory and regulatory T cell samples was about 3.57 million reads. This table comes from immunoSEQ multiplex PCR, and its TCRdb copy is limited to in-frame clones, with some not included. This table holds roughly 340,000 clones, around 13% found once. Details on this clone: The antigen is not known.

Findings and limits, study-wide: Relative to healthy donors, patients appeared to have naive, central memory and Treg TCRB repertoires that were more similar. Among all four CD4+ subsets, Type 1 diabetes patients had TCRB CDR3s that were moderately but significantly shorter.

This TCR came from a woman aged 18-30 years with type 1 diabetes. Sequenced material: naive CD4+ T cells from blood. V is TRBV25-1 and J is TRBJ1-4; D is unresolved. CDR3 residues: CASSWALNEKLFF. CDR3 nucleotides: TGTGCCAGCAGTTGGGCCCTTAATGAAAAACTGTTTTTT.